This TCR beta chain was retrieved from a study of blood T cell repertoires in COVID-19. Overall study: Samples came from the United States, Italy and Spain, spanning acute and convalescent COVID-19.

Trimming took 1 base from V and 0 from J, leaving 7 bases between them. The length of the CDR3 is 15 residues. Germline V gives CDR1 LGHDT, CDR2 YNNKEL (reference sequence). Per the study methods: Nucleated cell number was recorded as an estimate derived from reference gene primer amplification. Sequencing was performed with immunoSEQ multiplex PCR; in TCRdb, only in-frame clones are kept and a portion is missing. The D gene and trimming were derived from the DNA, and the V and J assignments and clone size from that table. The repertoire holds some 360,000 clones, about 90% seen once, with 0.85% to 1.3% in the top ten.

The sequence derives from a woman aged 25-40 years who had been exposed to COVID-19. What was sequenced was PBMCs or T cells enriched from blood (not recorded which). The chain links TRBV3-1 (or the pseudogene TRBV3-2) to TRBJ2-1; perhaps TRBD2 as D (5 bases). The CDR3 nucleotides are TGTGCCAGCAGCCAAGGCGGGTCCTCCTACAATGAGCAGTTCTTC. The encoded protein is CASSQGGSSYNEQFF.